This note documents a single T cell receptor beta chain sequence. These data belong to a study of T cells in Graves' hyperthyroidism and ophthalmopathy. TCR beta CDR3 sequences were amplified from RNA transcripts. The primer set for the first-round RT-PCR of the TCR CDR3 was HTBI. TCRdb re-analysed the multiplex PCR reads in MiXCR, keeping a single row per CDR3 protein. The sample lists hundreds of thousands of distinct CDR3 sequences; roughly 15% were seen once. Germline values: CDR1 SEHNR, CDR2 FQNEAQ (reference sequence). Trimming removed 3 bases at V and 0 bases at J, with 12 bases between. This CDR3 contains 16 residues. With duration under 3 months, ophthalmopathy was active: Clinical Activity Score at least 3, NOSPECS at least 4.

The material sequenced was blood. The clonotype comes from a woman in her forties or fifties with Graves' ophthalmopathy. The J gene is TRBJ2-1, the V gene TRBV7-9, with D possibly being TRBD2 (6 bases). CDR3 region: CASSFGGSGSYNEQFF. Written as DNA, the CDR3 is TGTGCCAGCAGCTTTGGAGGGAGCGGCTCCTACAATGAGCAGTTCTTC.